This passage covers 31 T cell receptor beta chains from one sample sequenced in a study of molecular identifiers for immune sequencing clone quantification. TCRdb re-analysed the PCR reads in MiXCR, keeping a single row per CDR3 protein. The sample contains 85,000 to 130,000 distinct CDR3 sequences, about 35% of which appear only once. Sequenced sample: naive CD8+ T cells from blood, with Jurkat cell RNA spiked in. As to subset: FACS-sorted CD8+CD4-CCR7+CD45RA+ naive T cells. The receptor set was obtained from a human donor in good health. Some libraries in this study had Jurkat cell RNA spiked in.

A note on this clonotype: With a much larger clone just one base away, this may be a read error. CDR3: CAGRPLGSDEQFF. In DNA, the CDR3 is TGTGCCGGCAGGCCCCTAGGATCGGATGAGCAGTTCTTC. V is TRBV7-2 and J is TRBJ2-1, with D uncertain. Germline V gene lookup returns CDR1 SGHTA and CDR2 FQGNSA. This CDR3 has 13 amino acids.

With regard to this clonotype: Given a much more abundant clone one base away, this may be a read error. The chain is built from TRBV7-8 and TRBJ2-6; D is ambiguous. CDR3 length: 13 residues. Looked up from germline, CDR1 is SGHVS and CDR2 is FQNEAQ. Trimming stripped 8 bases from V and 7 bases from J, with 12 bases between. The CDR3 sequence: CASGSIGANVLTF. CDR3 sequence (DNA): TGTGCCAGCGGCAGTATTGGAGCCAACGTCCTGACTTTC.

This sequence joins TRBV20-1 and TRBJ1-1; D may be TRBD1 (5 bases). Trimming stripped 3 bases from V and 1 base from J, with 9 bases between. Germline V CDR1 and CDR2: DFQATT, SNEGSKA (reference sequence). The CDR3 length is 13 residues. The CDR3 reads CSARGGTNTEAFF. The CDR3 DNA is TGCAGTGCTAGGGGCGGGACGAACACTGAAGCTTTCTTT.

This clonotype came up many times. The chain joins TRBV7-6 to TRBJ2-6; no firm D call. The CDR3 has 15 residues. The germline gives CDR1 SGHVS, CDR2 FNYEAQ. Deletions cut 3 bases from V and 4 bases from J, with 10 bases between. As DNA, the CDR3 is TGTGCCAGCAGCTTTTCTGGGTCCGGGGCCAACGTCCTGACTTTC. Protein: CASSFSGSGANVLTF.

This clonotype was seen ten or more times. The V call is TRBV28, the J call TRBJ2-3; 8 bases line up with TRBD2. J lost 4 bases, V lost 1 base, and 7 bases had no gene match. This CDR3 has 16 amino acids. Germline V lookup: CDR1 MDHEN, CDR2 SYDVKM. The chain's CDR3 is CASSLFREGLSDTQYF. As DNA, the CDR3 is TGTGCCAGCAGTTTATTCCGGGAGGGCCTGTCAGATACGCAGTATTTT.

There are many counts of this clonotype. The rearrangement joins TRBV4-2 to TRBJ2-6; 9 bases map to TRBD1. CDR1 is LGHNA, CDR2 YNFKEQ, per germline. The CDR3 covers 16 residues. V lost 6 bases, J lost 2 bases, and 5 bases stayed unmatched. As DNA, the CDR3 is TGTGCCAGCAGTCCGGGACAGGGAACTGGGGCCAACGTCCTGACTTTC. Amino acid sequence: CASSPGQGTGANVLTF.

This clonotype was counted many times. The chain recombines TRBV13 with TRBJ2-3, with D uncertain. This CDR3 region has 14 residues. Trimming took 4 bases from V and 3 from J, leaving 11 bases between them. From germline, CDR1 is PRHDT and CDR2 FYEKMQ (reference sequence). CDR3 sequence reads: CASSSQLGTDTQYF. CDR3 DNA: TGTGCCAGCAGCTCCCAGCTAGGAACAGATACGCAGTATTTT.

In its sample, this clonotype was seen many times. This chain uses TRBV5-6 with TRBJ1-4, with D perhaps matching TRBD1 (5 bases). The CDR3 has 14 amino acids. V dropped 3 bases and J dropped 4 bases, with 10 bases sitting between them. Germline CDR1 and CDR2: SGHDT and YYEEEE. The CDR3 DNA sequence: TGTGCCAGCAGCTCAGGGTTGGTTAATGAAAAACTGTTTTTT. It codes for CASSSGLVNEKLFF. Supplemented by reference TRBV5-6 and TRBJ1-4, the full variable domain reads DAGVTQSPTHLIKTRGQQVTLRCSPKSGHDTVSWYQQALGQGPQFIFQYYEEEERQRGNFPDRFSGHQFPNYSSELNVNALLLGDSALYLCASSSGLVNEKLFFGSGTQLSVL.

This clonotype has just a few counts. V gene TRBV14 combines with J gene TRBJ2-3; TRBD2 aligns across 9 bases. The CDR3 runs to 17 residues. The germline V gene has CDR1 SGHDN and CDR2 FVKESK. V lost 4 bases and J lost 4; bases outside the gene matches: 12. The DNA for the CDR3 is TGTGCCAGCAGCCCCGGACCACTAGCGGGCGTCGCAGATACGCAGTATTTT. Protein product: CASSPGPLAGVADTQYF.

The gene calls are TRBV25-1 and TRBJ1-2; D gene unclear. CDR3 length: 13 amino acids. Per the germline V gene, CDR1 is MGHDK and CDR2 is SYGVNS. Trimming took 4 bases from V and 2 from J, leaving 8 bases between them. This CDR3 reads CASSGRSNYGYTF. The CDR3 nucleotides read TGTGCCAGCAGTGGACGGAGCAACTATGGCTACACCTTC.

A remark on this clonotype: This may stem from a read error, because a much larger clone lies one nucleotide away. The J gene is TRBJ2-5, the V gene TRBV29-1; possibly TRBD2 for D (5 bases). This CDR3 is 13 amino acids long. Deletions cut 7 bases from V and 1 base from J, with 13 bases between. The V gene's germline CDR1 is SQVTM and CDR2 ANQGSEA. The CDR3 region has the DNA TGCAGCGGTAGGTGGGAGTCCCAAGAGACCCAGTACTTC. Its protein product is CSGRWESQETQYF.

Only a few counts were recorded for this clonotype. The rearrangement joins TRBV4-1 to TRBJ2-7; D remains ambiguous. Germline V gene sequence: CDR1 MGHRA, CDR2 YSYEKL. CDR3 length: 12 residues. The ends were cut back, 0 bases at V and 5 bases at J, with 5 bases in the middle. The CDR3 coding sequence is TGCGCCAGCAGCCAAGATATGAACGAGCAGTACTTC. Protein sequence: CASSQDMNEQYF.

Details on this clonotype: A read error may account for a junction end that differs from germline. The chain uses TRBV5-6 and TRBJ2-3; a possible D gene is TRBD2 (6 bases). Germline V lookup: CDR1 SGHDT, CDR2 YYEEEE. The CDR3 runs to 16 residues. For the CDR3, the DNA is TGTGCCAGCTGCTTAAACCGGGACTTCTACTCAGATACGCAGTATTTT. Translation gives CASCLNRDFYSDTQYF.

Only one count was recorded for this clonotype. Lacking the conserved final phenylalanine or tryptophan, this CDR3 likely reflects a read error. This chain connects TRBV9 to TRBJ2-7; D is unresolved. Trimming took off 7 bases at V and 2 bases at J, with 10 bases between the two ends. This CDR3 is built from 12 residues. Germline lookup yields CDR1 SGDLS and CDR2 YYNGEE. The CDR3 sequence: CASGPGAYEQYY. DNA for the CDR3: TGTGCCAGCGGTCCTGGGGCCTACGAGCAGTACTAC.

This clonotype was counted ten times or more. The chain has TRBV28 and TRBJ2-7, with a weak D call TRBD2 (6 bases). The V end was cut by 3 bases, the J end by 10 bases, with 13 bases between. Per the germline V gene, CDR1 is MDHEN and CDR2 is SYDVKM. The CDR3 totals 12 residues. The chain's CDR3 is CASSFGGFDQYF. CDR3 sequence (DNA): TGTGCCAGCAGTTTCGGGGGTTTCGATCAGTACTTC.

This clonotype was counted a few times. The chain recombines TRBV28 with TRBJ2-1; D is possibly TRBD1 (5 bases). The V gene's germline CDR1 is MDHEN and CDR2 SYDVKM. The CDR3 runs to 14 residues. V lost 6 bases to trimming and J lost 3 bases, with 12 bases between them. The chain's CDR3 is CASSPQGFYNEQFF. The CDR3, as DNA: TGTGCCAGCAGCCCGCAGGGTTTCTACAATGAGCAGTTCTTC.

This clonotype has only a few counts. DNA for the CDR3: TGTGCCAGCAGCTTTACCCCGCTAGAGACCCAGTACTTC. Translating gives CASSFTPLETQYF. The chain employs TRBV5-6 and TRBJ2-5; D gene uncertain. This CDR3 has 13 residues. Germline CDR1 is SGHDT and CDR2 is YYEEEE. The V gene lost 2 bases and the J gene lost 4 bases, with 9 bases spanning the gap.

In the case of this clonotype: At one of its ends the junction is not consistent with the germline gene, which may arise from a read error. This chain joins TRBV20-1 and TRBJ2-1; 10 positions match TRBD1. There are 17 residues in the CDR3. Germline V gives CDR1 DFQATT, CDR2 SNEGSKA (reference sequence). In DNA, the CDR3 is TGCGGTGCTAGAGATGGGACAGGGGAAGGTGCCTACAATGAGCAGTTCTTC. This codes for CGARDGTGEGAYNEQFF.

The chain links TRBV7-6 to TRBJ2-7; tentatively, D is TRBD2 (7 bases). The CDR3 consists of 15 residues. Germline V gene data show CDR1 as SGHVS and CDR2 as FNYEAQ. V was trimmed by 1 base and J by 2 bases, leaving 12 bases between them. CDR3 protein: CASSLGAGHPYEQYF. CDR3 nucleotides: TGTGCCAGCAGCTTAGGAGCGGGACATCCCTACGAGCAGTACTTC.

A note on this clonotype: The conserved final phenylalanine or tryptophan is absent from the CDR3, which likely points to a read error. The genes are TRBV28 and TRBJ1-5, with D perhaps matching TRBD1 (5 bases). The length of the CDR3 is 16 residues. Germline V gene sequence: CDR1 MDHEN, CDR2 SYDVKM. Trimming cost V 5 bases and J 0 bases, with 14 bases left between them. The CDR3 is CASSIPGRGSNQPQHN. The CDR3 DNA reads TGTGCCAGCAGTATACCAGGGCGGGGTAGCAATCAGCCCCAGCATAAT.

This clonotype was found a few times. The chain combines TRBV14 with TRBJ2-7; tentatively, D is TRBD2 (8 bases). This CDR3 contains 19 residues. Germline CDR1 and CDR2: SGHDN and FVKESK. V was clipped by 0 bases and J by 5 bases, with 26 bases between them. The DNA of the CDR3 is TGTGCCAGCAGCCAAGATCGGCCTAGCGGGCCCCAAAGGGGGCACGAGCAGTACTTC. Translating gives CASSQDRPSGPQRGHEQYF.

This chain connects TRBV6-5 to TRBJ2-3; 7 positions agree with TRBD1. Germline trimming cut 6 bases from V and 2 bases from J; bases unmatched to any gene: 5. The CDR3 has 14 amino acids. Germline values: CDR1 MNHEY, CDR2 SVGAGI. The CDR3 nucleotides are TGTGCCAGCAGACCGGGACAGAACACAGATACGCAGTATTTT. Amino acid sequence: CASRPGQNTDTQYF.

The CDR3 sequence: CASSSTGEGEQYF. The DNA for the CDR3 is TGTGCCAGCAGTTCTACAGGGGAAGGGGAGCAGTACTTC. This rearrangement joins TRBV6-2 or TRBV6-3 to TRBJ2-7; TRBD1 aligns across 7 bases. J lost 7 bases, V lost 4 bases, and 7 bases had no gene match. The CDR3 is made up of 13 amino acids. Germline V gene data show CDR1 as MNHEY and CDR2 as SVGEGT.

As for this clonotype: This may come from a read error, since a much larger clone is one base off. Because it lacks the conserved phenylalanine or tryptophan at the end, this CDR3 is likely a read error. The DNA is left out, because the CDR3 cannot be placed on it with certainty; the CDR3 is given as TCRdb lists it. CDR3 residues: CASSPQVGQGVASYEQYL. The rearrangement links TRBV21-1 to TRBJ2-7; the table's D call TRBD1 went unverified against the DNA. TRBV21-1 is termed a pseudogene. The CDR3 is made up of 18 amino acids, end residues included.

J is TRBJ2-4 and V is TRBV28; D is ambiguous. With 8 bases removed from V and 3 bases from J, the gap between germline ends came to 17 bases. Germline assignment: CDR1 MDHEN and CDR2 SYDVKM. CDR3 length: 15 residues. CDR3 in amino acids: CASCPLQWGKNIQYF. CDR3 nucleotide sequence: TGTGCCAGCTGTCCTCTACAATGGGGCAAAAACATTCAGTACTTC. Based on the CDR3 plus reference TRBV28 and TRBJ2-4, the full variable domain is DVKVTQSSRYLVKRTGEKVFLECVQDMDHENMFWYRQDPGLGLRLIYFSYDVKMKEKGDIPEGYSVSREKKERFSLILESASTNQTSMYLCASCPLQWGKNIQYFGAGTRLSVL.

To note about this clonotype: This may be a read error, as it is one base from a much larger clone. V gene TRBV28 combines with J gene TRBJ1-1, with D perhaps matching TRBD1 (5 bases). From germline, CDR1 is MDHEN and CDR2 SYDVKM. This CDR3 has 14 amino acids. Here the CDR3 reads CAISFVGGPTEAFF. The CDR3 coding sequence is TGTGCCATCAGTTTTGTGGGGGGTCCCACTGAAGCTTTCTTT.

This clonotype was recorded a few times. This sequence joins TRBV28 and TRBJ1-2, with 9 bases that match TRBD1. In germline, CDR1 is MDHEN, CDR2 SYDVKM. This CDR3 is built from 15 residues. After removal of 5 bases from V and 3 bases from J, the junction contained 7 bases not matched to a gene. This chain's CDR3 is CASSLPGQGDYGYTF. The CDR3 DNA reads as TGTGCCAGCAGTCTCCCGGGACAGGGAGACTATGGCTACACCTTC.

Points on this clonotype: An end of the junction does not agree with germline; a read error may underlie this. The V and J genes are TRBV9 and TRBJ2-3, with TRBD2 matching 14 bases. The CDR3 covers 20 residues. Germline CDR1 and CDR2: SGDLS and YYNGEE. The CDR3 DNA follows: TGTGCCAGCAGCGTAAAGATTGGACTAGCGGGAGGAGGTGGCACAGATACGCAGAATTTT. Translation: CASSVKIGLAGGGGTDTQNF.

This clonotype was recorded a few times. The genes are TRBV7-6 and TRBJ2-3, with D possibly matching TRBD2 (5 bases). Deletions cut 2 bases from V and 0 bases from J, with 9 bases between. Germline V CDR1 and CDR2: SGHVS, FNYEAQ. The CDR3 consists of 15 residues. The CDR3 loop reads CASSLPSKSTDTQYF. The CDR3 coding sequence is TGTGCCAGCAGCTTACCTAGCAAAAGCACAGATACGCAGTATTTT.

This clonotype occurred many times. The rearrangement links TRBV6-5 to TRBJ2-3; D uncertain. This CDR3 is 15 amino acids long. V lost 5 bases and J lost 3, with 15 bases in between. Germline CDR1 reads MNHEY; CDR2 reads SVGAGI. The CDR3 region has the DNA TGTGCCAGCAGTGGATCTCGCGCAGTTACAGATACGCAGTATTTT. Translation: CASSGSRAVTDTQYF.

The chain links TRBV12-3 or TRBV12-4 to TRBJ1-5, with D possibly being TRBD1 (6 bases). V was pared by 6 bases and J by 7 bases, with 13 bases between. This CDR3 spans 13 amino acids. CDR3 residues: CASRKSGDQPQHF. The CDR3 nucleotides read TGTGCCAGCAGAAAATCAGGGGACCAGCCCCAGCATTTT.